These 21 T cell receptor beta chains originate from one sample sequenced in a study of spatial heterogeneity in lung cancer (dated by TCRdb to the late 2010s). The library relied on 5' RACE. This sample was sequenced with a NextSeq 500. TCRdb reran the public reads through fastp at Q25 and MiXCR, keeping productive beta chains. A single entry per CDR3 protein holds the most common genes and DNA from its merged rows. This sample gives 75,000 to 85,000 distinct CDR3 sequences in total; more than 15% of them show up just once. Of the sample, roughly 6% falls within the top ten clones. In the paper's terms, the time point label means: sample taken at primary tumor resection. Without any cell sorting, TCR sequencing was performed on whole RNA extracted either from tumor and nontumor lung tissue or from cryopreserved PBMC samples. Specimen: PBMCs, collected at surgery. All receptors come from a male donor with early-stage non-small cell lung cancer.

This clonotype was seen ten or more times. The gene calls are TRBV11-2 and TRBJ2-1, with D perhaps TRBD1 (6 bases). The CDR3 extends over 13 amino acids. In germline, CDR1 is SGHAT, CDR2 FQNNGV. V shed 4 bases and J shed 5 bases, with 9 bases lying between them. DNA for the CDR3: TGTGCCAGCAGCTCGACAGGTAACAATGAGCAGTTCTTC. Amino acid sequence: CASSSTGNNEQFF. The full variable domain, rest sourced from reference TRBV11-2 and TRBJ2-1, is EAGVAQSPRYKIIEKRQSVAFWCNPISGHATLYWYQQILGQGPKLLIQFQNNGVVDDSQLPKDRFSAERLKGVDSTLKIQPAKLEDSAVYLCASSSTGNNEQFFGPGTRLTVL.

There are many counts of this clonotype. The chain employs TRBV5-5 and TRBJ1-6, with TRBD1 identical over 7 bases. The length of the CDR3 is 16 residues. V lost 4 bases to trimming and J lost 7 bases; unmatched junction nucleotides: 11. From germline, CDR1 is SGHKS and CDR2 YYEKEE (reference sequence). The CDR3 DNA reads TGTGCCAGCAGCGCAACCAGACAGGGCGAGAATTCACCCCTCCACTTT. Its translation: CASSATRQGENSPLHF.

This clonotype was recorded a few times. V is TRBV20-1 and J is TRBJ2-7; 10 nucleotides agree with TRBD2. This CDR3 region has 14 residues. From germline, CDR1 is DFQATT and CDR2 SNEGSKA (reference sequence). V gave up 6 bases and J gave up 7 bases; unmatched junction bases: 12. The CDR3 loop is CSAHVLAGVEEQYF. The CDR3 coding sequence is TGCAGTGCCCATGTGCTAGCGGGAGTGGAAGAGCAGTACTTC.

This clonotype qualifies as medium-sized. The chain links TRBV4-3 to TRBJ2-7; 7 nucleotides agree with TRBD1. CDR3 length equals 16 residues. The trim removed 3 bases at V and 0 bases at J, leaving 8 bases unmatched. Germline V gene lookup returns CDR1 LGHNA and CDR2 YSLEER. CDR3 bases: TGCGCCAGCAGCCAGGGGGACAGCCGAGCCTCCTACGAGCAGTACTTC. Residues: CASSQGDSRASYEQYF.

The genes are TRBV18 and TRBJ2-2; TRBD1 matches at 8 bases. Looked up from germline, CDR1 is KGHSH and CDR2 is LQKENI. This CDR3 has 14 residues. V trimming: 3 bases; J trimming: 7 bases; junction bases outside the gene matches: 4. The CDR3 bases are TGTGCCAGCTCACCGACAGGGGAAGGCGGGGAGCTGTTTTTT. Protein sequence: CASSPTGEGGELFF.

The gene calls are TRBV9 and TRBJ2-3; TRBD2 matches 7 bases. The CDR3 has 13 residues. The germline V gene encodes CDR1 SGDLS and CDR2 YYNGEE. The V gene end was trimmed by 4 bases and the J gene end by 2 bases; junction bases not matched to a gene: 1. This CDR3 reads CASSRDYTDTQYF. The CDR3 DNA follows: TGTGCCAGCAGCCGGGACTACACAGATACGCAGTATTTT. Looking up the rest from reference TRBV9 and TRBJ2-3 gives the full variable domain: DSGVTQTPKHLITATGQRVTLRCSPRSGDLSVYWYQQSLDQGLQFLIQYYNGEERAKGNILERFSAQQFPDLHSELNLSSLELGDSALYFCASSRDYTDTQYFGPGTRLTVL.

CDR3 residues: CSVEEAGKAPDTQYF. CDR3 sequence (DNA): TGCAGCGTTGAAGAGGCAGGGAAGGCCCCAGATACGCAGTATTTT. The V gene is TRBV29-1, the J gene TRBJ2-3; the D gene is possibly TRBD1 (5 bases). V dropped 0 bases and J dropped 4 bases, with 14 bases sitting between them. The CDR3 spans 15 residues. Germline CDR1 reads SQVTM; CDR2 reads ANQGSEA.

The V call is TRBV3-1, the J call TRBJ1-2; D call uncertain. The V gene lost 1 base and the J gene lost 6 bases, with 12 bases spanning the gap. CDR3 length: 14 amino acids. In germline, CDR1 is LGHDT, CDR2 YNNKEL (reference sequence). CDR3 residues: CASSQGVRDHGYTF. Here the CDR3 DNA reads TGTGCCAGCAGCCAAGGAGTAAGGGATCATGGCTACACCTTC.

The chain employs TRBV6-5 and TRBJ1-4; 7 nucleotides align to TRBD1. Germline trimming cut 2 bases from V and 8 bases from J; bases unmatched to any gene: 5. Looked up from germline, CDR1 is MNHEY and CDR2 is SVGAGI. CDR3 length: 14 amino acids. CDR3 nucleotide sequence: TGTGCCAGCAGTTACGGGACAGTCGGGGAAAAACTGTTTTTT. It yields the protein CASSYGTVGEKLFF.

This clonotype was counted only a few times. This rearrangement joins TRBV3-1 to TRBJ2-5, with D unresolved. Germline CDR1 is LGHDT and CDR2 is YNNKEL (reference sequence). The length of the CDR3 is 14 residues. The V gene lost 2 bases and the J gene lost 2 bases, with 9 bases spanning the gap. CDR3 DNA sequence: TGTGCCAGCAGCCAACTGGCGATTCAAGAGACCCAGTACTTC. Its protein is CASSQLAIQETQYF.

V usage is TRBV2 and J usage is TRBJ2-7, with D perhaps being TRBD1 or TRBD2 (5 bases each). The germline V gene encodes CDR1 SNHLY and CDR2 FYNNEI. The CDR3 is made up of 12 amino acids. Trimming pared 7 bases from V and 3 bases from J, leaving 10 bases between. Written as DNA, the CDR3 is TGTGCCAGCACCGGGACCATCTACGAGCAGTACTTC. Protein: CASTGTIYEQYF.

This clonotype was counted between two and nine times. CDR3 loop: CASSFDETQYF. Written as DNA, the CDR3 is TGTGCCAGCAGTTTTGACGAGACCCAGTACTTC. This rearrangement joins TRBV12-3 or TRBV12-4 to TRBJ2-5; D unresolved. Trimming removed 3 bases at V and 5 bases at J, with 4 bases between. This CDR3 region has 11 residues.

This clonotype occurred once. The chain uses TRBV6-6 and TRBJ2-5; TRBD2 matches at 9 bases. V gave up 4 bases and J gave up 4 bases; unmatched junction bases: 10. This CDR3 is 16 amino acids long. Germline V CDR1 and CDR2: MNHNY, SVGAGI (reference sequence). The CDR3 sequence: CASSSPGGGEGETQYF. CDR3 sequence (DNA): TGTGCCAGCAGTTCCCCCGGCGGGGGGGAAGGAGAGACCCAGTACTTC.

This clonotype was counted only a few times. The gene calls are TRBV6-1 and TRBJ1-1, with a possible D match to TRBD1 (5 bases). Per germline, CDR1 MNHNS and CDR2 SASEGT. This CDR3 comprises 13 residues. The V and J ends lost 8 bases and 8 bases respectively, with 18 bases between them. In DNA form, the CDR3 reads TGTGCCAGCCCCCAGGAGGGGAAAGGGGAAGCTTTCTTT. Its protein is CASPQEGKGEAFF.

The rearrangement uses TRBV20-1 and TRBJ2-7, with D maybe TRBD2 (6 bases). This CDR3 contains 13 residues. Germline V gives CDR1 DFQATT, CDR2 SNEGSKA (reference sequence). V was shortened by 1 base and J by 9 bases, with 16 bases between the two germline ends. CDR3 sequence: CSARVLGGRGQYF. CDR3 DNA: TGCAGTGCTAGAGTCCTCGGGGGTAGGGGGCAGTACTTC.

The rearrangement uses TRBV5-4 and TRBJ1-4; possibly TRBD1 for D (5 bases). Germline V gives CDR1 SGHNT, CDR2 YYREEE (reference sequence). V was pared by 0 bases and J by 6 bases, with 9 bases between. The CDR3 consists of 14 residues. The CDR3 coding sequence is TGTGCCAGCAGCTTGGCAGGGACGGATGAAAAACTGTTTTTT. It encodes CASSLAGTDEKLFF.

The V gene is TRBV7-3, the J gene TRBJ2-1; 12 nucleotides align to TRBD2. Looked up from germline, CDR1 is SGHTA and CDR2 is FQGTGA. The junction had 7 bases not matched to a gene; V was cut back by 5 bases and J by 8 bases. The CDR3 is 15 residues long. The CDR3 nucleotides read TGTGCCAGCAGCCAGACTAGCGGGAGTGGCTATGAGCAGTTCTTC. Protein sequence: CASSQTSGSGYEQFF.

Worth noting for this clonotype: Sequence at one end of the junction differs from germline and may be a read error. The rearrangement links TRBV3-1 to TRBJ2-1, with D hard to call. Germline values: CDR1 LGHDT, CDR2 YNNKEL (reference sequence). The CDR3 is 11 residues long. The chain's CDR3 is CATSRDGPQFF. Here the CDR3 DNA reads TGTGCCACCAGCCGAGACGGACCGCAGTTCTTC.

This clonotype was picked up one time. J is TRBJ2-3 and V is TRBV28; the match to TRBD2 covers 12 bases. The CDR3 runs 16 residues. Germline CDR1 MDHEN, CDR2 SYDVKM. Trimming removed 4 bases from V and 1 base from J; junction bases left unmatched: 3. CDR3: CASSSGLAGRTDTQYF. The CDR3, as DNA: TGTGCCAGCAGTTCCGGACTAGCGGGGCGCACAGATACGCAGTATTTT.

This clonotype has ten or more counts. The V and J genes are TRBV3-1 and TRBJ2-2, with 10 bases lining up with TRBD2. CDR1 LGHDT and CDR2 YNNKEL come from the germline V gene (reference sequence). V lost 0 bases to trimming and J lost 7 bases; unmatched junction nucleotides: 8. This CDR3 is 17 amino acids long. In DNA, the CDR3 is TGTGCCAGCAGCCAAGATACTAGCGGGGCCTTCGTCGGGGAGCTGTTTTTT. It is translated as CASSQDTSGAFVGELFF.

The J gene is TRBJ2-7, the V gene TRBV5-1; the D gene could be TRBD1 or TRBD2 (5 bases each). Per germline, CDR1 SGHRS and CDR2 YFSETQ. Trimming cost V 0 bases and J 6 bases, with 16 bases left between them. There are 15 residues in the CDR3. This CDR3 is CASSLVGPGLGEQYF. CDR3 coding DNA: TGCGCCAGCAGCTTGGTGGGGCCGGGGCTGGGCGAGCAGTACTTC. The whole variable domain, remainder taken from reference TRBV5-1 and TRBJ2-7, is KAGVTQTPRYLIKTRGQQVTLSCSPISGHRSVSWYQQTPGQGLQFLFEYFSETQRNKGNFPGRFSGRQFSNSRSEMNVSTLELGDSALYLCASSLVGPGLGEQYFGPGTRLTVT.